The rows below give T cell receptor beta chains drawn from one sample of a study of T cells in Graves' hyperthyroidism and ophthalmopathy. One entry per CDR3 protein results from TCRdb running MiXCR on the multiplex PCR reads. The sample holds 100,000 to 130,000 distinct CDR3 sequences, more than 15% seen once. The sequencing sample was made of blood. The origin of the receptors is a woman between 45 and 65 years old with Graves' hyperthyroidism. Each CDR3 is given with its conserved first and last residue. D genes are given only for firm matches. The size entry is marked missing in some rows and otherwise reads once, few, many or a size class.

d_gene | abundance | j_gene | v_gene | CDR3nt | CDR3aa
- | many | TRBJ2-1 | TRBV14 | TGTGCCAGCAGCCAAGATCTTAATGGGGACAATGAGCAGTTCTTC | CASSQDLNGDNEQFF
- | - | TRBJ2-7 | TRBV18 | TGTGCCAGCTCACCGGTTGGGGTGGCCAGGGTGTACGAGCAGTACTTC | CASSPVGVARVYEQYF
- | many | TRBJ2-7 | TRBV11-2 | TGTGCCAGCAGCTTAGGAGGGTCTTACGAGCAGTACTTC | CASSLGGSYEQYF
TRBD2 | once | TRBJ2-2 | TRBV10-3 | TGTGCCATCAGTGATAGCGGGAGGGTCACCGGGGAGCTGTTTTTT | CAISDSGRVTGELFF
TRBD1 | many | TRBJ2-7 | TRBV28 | TGTGCCAGCAGTTTGGGACAGGGGGCCGAGCAGTACTTC | CASSLGQGAEQYF
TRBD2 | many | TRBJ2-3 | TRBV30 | TGTGCCTGGAAGCGGGAGAGCACAGATACGCAGTATTTT | CAWKRESTDTQYF
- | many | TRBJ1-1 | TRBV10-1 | TGCGCCGAGTTCTCCCCACCCACTGAAGCTTTCTTT | CAEFSPPTEAFF
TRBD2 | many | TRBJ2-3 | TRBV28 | TGTGCCAGCAGGGGTAGCGGGAGTCGTTCAGATACGCAGTATTTT | CASRGSGSRSDTQYF
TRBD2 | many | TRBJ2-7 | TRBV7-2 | TGTGCCAGCAGCGATAGACTAGCAGGCGAGCAGTACTTC | CASSDRLAGEQYF
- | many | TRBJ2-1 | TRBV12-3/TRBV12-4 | TGTGCCAGCAGTTTAAGTGGGACCGGGCAGTTCTTC | CASSLSGTGQFF
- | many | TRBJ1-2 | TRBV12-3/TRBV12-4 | TGTGCCAGCAGCCTCTATCCCCATGGCTACACCTTC | CASSLYPHGYTF
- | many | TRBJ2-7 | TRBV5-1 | TGCGCCAGCAGCCCCGGGGGAACTTACGAGCAGTACTTC | CASSPGGTYEQYF
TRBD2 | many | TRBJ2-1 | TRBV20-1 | TGCAGTGCTGGGACTAGCGGGATCTCGAGCTCCTACAATGAGCAGTTCTTC | CSAGTSGISSSYNEQFF
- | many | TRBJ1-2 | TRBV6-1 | TGTGCCAGCCAGGTCGATTTCTATGGCTACACCTTC | CASQVDFYGYTF
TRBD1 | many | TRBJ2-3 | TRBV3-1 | TGTGCCAGCAGCCCACGGACAGGGCTCACAGATACGCAGTATTTT | CASSPRTGLTDTQYF
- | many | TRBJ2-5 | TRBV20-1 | TGCAGTGCTCGGATAGGAGAGACCCAGTACTTC | CSARIGETQYF
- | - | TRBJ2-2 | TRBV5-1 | TGCGCCAGCAGCTTGGGGCCGGCGGAGCTGTTTTTT | CASSLGPAELFF